This T cell receptor (beta chain) is drawn from a study of blood T cell repertoires in COVID-19. Study-wide context: Both acute and convalescent COVID-19 samples were obtained from the United States, Italy and Spain. PBMCs, B-cell-depleted T cells, or T cells provided the cDNA or gDNA that made up the material.

This clone was recorded a few times. Authors' analysis steps: Reference gene primer amplification yielded estimated nucleated cell counts. Produced via immunoSEQ multiplex PCR; TCRdb's table is partial and in-frame only. From that table come the V and J calls and clone size; the DNA was used to work out D and trimming. The sample records approximately 170,000 clones, under 85% being singletons. Trimming removed 1 base at V and 5 bases at J, with 7 bases between. CDR1 and CDR2 (germline): SNHLY, FYNNEI. The CDR3 runs to 13 residues. The sequence came from a man between 60 and 75 years old who had recovered from COVID-19. This sequence joins TRBV2 and TRBJ2-3; D is unclear. Sequencing input: peripheral blood. The CDR3 DNA follows: TGTGCCAGCAGTGAAGGGGCAGGAGATACGCAGTATTTT. It translates to CASSEGAGDTQYF. Full variable domain (rest looked up from reference TRBV2 and TRBJ2-3): EPEVTQTPSHQVTQMGQEVILRCVPISNHLYFYWYRQILGQKVEFLVSFYNNEISEKSEIFDDQFSVERPDGSNFTLKIRSTKLEDSAMYFCASSEGAGDTQYFGPGTRLTVL.